These T cell receptor beta chains were read from a single sample in a study of blood T cell repertoires in COVID-19. The protocol was immunoSEQ multiplex PCR, while the TCRdb copy is restricted to in-frame clones and leaves out a portion. Among some 200,000 clones listed, over 60% were seen once. What was sequenced was peripheral blood. The receptors come from a woman aged 70-85 years with acute or convalescent COVID-19. Each CDR3 is given with its conserved first and last residue. Each record gives: V gene, J gene, clone size, D gene, CDR3 DNA, CDR3 protein. A D gene is named only where the DNA matches it firmly. Size is omitted from some rows. Given values are once, few, many or a class for expanded clones.

TRBV7-6	TRBJ2-2	-	-	TGTGCCAGCAGCTTCTCCGCGAACACCGGGGAGCTGTTTTTT	CASSFSANTGELFF
TRBV5-1	TRBJ2-5	-	TRBD2	TGCGCCAGCAGCTCGGGACTAACCCGGGAGACCCAGTACTTC	CASSSGLTRETQYF
TRBV5-1	TRBJ1-4	-	-	TGCGCCAGCAGCTTCCAGGCCTCAAATGAAAAACTGTTTTTT	CASSFQASNEKLFF
TRBV5-1	TRBJ2-2	few	TRBD2	TGCGCCAGCAGCGGGACTAGCGGGAGGACAACCTCCGACACCGGGGAGCTGTTTTTT	CASSGTSGRTTSDTGELFF
TRBV19	TRBJ1-5	-	-	TGTGCCAGTAGTATTATCGCTAATAGCAATCAGCCCCAGCATTTT	CASSIIANSNQPQHF
TRBV10-3	TRBJ2-2	-	-	TGTGCCATCTTGGGGGCGTCAGGCGGGGAGCTGTTTTTT	CAILGASGGELFF
TRBV29-1	TRBJ1-1	-	-	TGCAGCGCAGGGGACACTGAAGCTTTCTTT	CSAGDTEAFF
TRBV6-5	TRBJ2-3	-	TRBD2	TGTGCCAGCCTAGCGGGAGATCTAGATACGCAGTATTTT	CASLAGDLDTQYF
TRBV10-3	TRBJ1-1	-	TRBD1	TGTGCCATCAGATACCGGGACAGGGTAATGAACACTGAAGCTTTCTTT	CAIRYRDRVMNTEAFF
TRBV27	TRBJ2-2	-	-	TGTGCCAGCAGTTTAGTCCTCGGGGGCACCGGGGAGCTGTTTTTT	CASSLVLGGTGELFF
TRBV2	TRBJ1-4	few	TRBD1	TGTGCCAGCACTCTGACAGGGCCTAATGAAAAACTGTTTTTT	CASTLTGPNEKLFF
TRBV20-1	TRBJ2-7	-	-	TGCAGTGCTAGTGGGCAGGGTTATTCCTACGAGCAGTACTTC	CSASGQGYSYEQYF
TRBV2	TRBJ2-7	-	-	TGTGCCAGCTACGCCGGGAGTAACTTTGCCGAGCAGTACTTC	CASYAGSNFAEQYF
TRBV7-2	TRBJ1-1	-	-	TGTGCCAGCAGCTTAGAGGTGGGGAGGGAAGCTTTCTTT	CASSLEVGREAFF
TRBV20-1	TRBJ1-4	-	TRBD1	TGCAGTGCTAGTAGGACAGGGCGCCTCATTAATGGAGAAAAACTGTTTTTT	CSASRTGRLINGEKLFF
TRBV3-1/TRBV3-2	TRBJ2-1	-	TRBD2	TGTGCCAGCAGCAGGGATAGCGGGGGTACCTCTCTCAATGAGCAGTTCTTC	CASSRDSGGTSLNEQFF
TRBV30	TRBJ1-6	few	-	TGTGCCTGGGAGTCAGGGAATTCACCCCTCCACTTT	CAWESGNSPLHF
TRBV3-1/TRBV3-2	TRBJ2-6	-	-	TGTGCCAGCAGCCAGGGGGCGCGTGGGGCCAACGTCCTGACTTTC	CASSQGARGANVLTF